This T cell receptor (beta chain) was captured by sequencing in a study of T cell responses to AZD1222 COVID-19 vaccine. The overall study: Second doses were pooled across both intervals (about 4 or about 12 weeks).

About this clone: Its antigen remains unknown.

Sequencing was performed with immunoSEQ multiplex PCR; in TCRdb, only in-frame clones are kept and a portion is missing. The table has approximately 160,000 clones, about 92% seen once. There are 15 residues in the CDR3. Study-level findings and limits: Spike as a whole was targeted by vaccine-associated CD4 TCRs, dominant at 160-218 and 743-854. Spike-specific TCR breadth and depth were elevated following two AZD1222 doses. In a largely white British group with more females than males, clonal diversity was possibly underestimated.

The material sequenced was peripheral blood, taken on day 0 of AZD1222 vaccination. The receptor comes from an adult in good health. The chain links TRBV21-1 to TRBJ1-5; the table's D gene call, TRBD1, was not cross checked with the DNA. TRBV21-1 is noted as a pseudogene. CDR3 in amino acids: CASRSLGSGNQPQHF. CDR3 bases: TGTGCCAGCAGGAGTCTGGGCTCGGGCAATCAGCCCCAGCATTTT.